The 15 T cell receptor beta chains reported below all come from one sample, sequenced in a study of blood T cell repertoires in COVID-19. Measured with immunoSEQ multiplex PCR; TCRdb has only the in-frame clones, and not every one. The table shows roughly 33,000 clones, with nearly 95% occurring only once. Material: peripheral blood. The receptors here all came from a human donor in a cohort sampled during active COVID-19.

V gene TRBV3-1 (or the pseudogene TRBV3-2) combines with J gene TRBJ2-3; 7 bases fit TRBD2. CDR3 length equals 14 residues. The germline V gene encodes CDR1 LGHDT and CDR2 YNNKEL (reference sequence). Trimming cost V 0 bases and J 6 bases; bases outside gene matches: 3. In nucleotides, the CDR3 is TGTGCCAGCAGCCAAGACCTAGCGGCCGATACGCAGTATTTT. This sequence encodes CASSQDLAADTQYF.

This chain joins TRBV5-1 and TRBJ2-7, with TRBD2 matching over 10 bases. Losses at the gene ends were 3 bases for V and 1 base for J; bases not matched to a gene: 1. The CDR3 runs 14 residues. Germline V CDR1 and CDR2: SGHRS, YFSETQ. CDR3 protein: CASSSSGGSYEQYF. The CDR3 bases are TGCGCCAGCAGCTCTAGCGGGGGTTCCTACGAGCAGTACTTC. The full variable domain, its missing parts supplied by reference TRBV5-1 and TRBJ2-7, is KAGVTQTPRYLIKTRGQQVTLSCSPISGHRSVSWYQQTPGQGLQFLFEYFSETQRNKGNFPGRFSGRQFSNSRSEMNVSTLELGDSALYLCASSSSGGSYEQYFGPGTRLTVT.

This clone has just one count. J is TRBJ2-1 and V is TRBV7-3; 9 bases line up with TRBD2. Germline V gives CDR1 SGHTA, CDR2 FQGTGA. The CDR3 spans 18 residues. With 0 bases clipped from V and 0 bases from J, the junction kept 6 bases outside the gene matches. CDR3: CASSLTGIAGDSYNEQFF. DNA for the CDR3: TGTGCCAGCAGCTTAACGGGGATAGCGGGAGACTCCTACAATGAGCAGTTCTTC.

The chain joins TRBV19 to TRBJ2-3, with 11 bases identical to TRBD2. Germline loops: CDR1 LNHDA, CDR2 SQIVND (reference sequence). The J segment lost 5 bases and the V segment lost 6 bases, leaving 7 bases of the junction unmatched. This CDR3 is 15 amino acids long. The CDR3 reads CASRPLAGDGDTQYF. CDR3 nucleotides: TGTGCCAGTAGGCCACTAGCGGGAGATGGAGATACGCAGTATTTT.

The chain joins TRBV12-3 or TRBV12-4 to TRBJ2-1; 7 positions agree with TRBD1. There are 12 residues in the CDR3. The V segment lost 6 bases and the J segment 14 bases; nucleotides outside the gene matches: 10. CDR3 bases: TGTGCCAGCAGCTACAGACAGGGCCTTGAGTTCTTC. Translation gives CASSYRQGLEFF.

V is TRBV18 and J is TRBJ1-4, with D tentatively TRBD1 (5 bases). The germline V gene has CDR1 KGHSH and CDR2 LQKENI. Trimming stripped 8 bases from V and 2 bases from J, with 15 bases between. This CDR3 is 15 amino acids long. The CDR3 nucleotides are TGTGCCAGCACATACACAGGTTTGACTAATGAAAAACTGTTTTTT. This translates into CASTYTGLTNEKLFF.

The chain has TRBV29-1 and TRBJ2-3; unclear D gene. Germline V CDR1 and CDR2: SQVTM, ANQGSEA. CDR3 length equals 15 residues. The V gene lost 0 bases and the J gene lost 0 bases, with 10 bases spanning the gap. CDR3 residues: CSVEERGSSTDTQYF. The CDR3 coding sequence is TGCAGCGTTGAAGAACGAGGTTCTAGCACAGATACGCAGTATTTT.

The chain joins TRBV30 to TRBJ1-2; 7 bases match TRBD1. From germline, CDR1 is GTSNPN and CDR2 SVGIG (reference sequence). CDR3 size: 14 residues. Trimming removed 4 bases from V and 4 bases from J; junction bases left unmatched: 9. This CDR3 reads CAWTRDSSGYGYTF. CDR3 sequence (DNA): TGTGCCTGGACCAGGGACAGCTCTGGCTATGGCTACACCTTC.

V is TRBV19 and J is TRBJ2-7; 12 nucleotides line up with TRBD2. The CDR3 sequence is 14 residues long. The J segment lost 2 bases and the V segment lost 6 bases, leaving 2 bases of the junction unmatched. CDR1 is LNHDA and CDR2 is SQIVND in the germline V gene (reference sequence). The CDR3 loop reads CASRTSGSAYEQYF. The DNA of the CDR3 is TGTGCCAGTAGGACTAGCGGGAGTGCCTACGAGCAGTACTTC.

J is TRBJ1-1 and V is TRBV5-1; 8 nucleotides agree with TRBD1. Germline lookup yields CDR1 SGHRS and CDR2 YFSETQ. The CDR3 spans 14 residues. The V segment lost 4 bases and the J segment 5 bases; nucleotides outside the gene matches: 7. CDR3 DNA sequence: TGCGCCAGCAGCGCCGGACAGGGTGGTACTGAAGCTTTCTTT. This gives the protein CASSAGQGGTEAFF.

J is TRBJ1-3 and V is TRBV5-5, with a tentative D call TRBD1 (6 bases). CDR3 length equals 15 residues. Trimming cost V 1 base and J 1 base, with 9 bases left between them. The V gene's germline CDR1 is SGHKS and CDR2 YYEKEE (reference sequence). CDR3 DNA sequence: TGTGCCAGCAGCTTGCTGGGGGCATCTGGAAACACCATATATTTT. This translates into CASSLLGASGNTIYF.

This clone was detected only once. The gene calls are TRBV7-2 and TRBJ1-1; TRBD1 might be the D (5 bases). The V and J ends lost 5 bases and 1 base respectively, with 11 bases between them. The CDR3 is 14 amino acids. CDR1 and CDR2 (germline): SGHTA, FQGNSA. The CDR3 DNA sequence: TGTGCCAGCAGCCTCCCGGGGGGGAACACTGAAGCTTTCTTT. It encodes CASSLPGGNTEAFF.

The chain couples TRBV7-6 to TRBJ2-7; TRBD2 is a possible D gene (5 bases). This CDR3 is 13 amino acids long. Trimming removed 2 bases from V and 4 bases from J, with 9 bases in between. Looked up from germline, CDR1 is SGHVS and CDR2 is FNYEAQ. The chain's CDR3 is CASSLYSGYEQYF. CDR3 DNA: TGTGCCAGCAGCTTATACTCGGGATACGAGCAGTACTTC.

V usage is TRBV30 and J usage is TRBJ1-1; TRBD1 matches 7 bases. There are 15 residues in the CDR3. V shed 4 bases and J 2 bases; nucleotides not matched to a gene: 10. CDR1 and CDR2 (germline): GTSNPN, SVGIG (reference sequence). CDR3 coding DNA: TGTGCCTGGAATACTTACACAGGGGAAAACACTGAAGCTTTCTTT. It encodes CAWNTYTGENTEAFF.

The chain is built from TRBV7-9 and TRBJ2-7; tentative D call: TRBD2 (6 bases). The CDR3 is made up of 13 amino acids. CDR1 SEHNR and CDR2 FQNEAQ come from the germline V gene (reference sequence). Trimming shortened V by 6 bases and J by 6 bases, and 15 bases separated the two germline ends. Here the CDR3 reads CASSTWRAGEQYF. CDR3 sequence (DNA): TGTGCCAGCAGTACATGGAGGGCGGGCGAGCAGTACTTC. Drawing the rest from reference TRBV7-9 and TRBJ2-7, the complete variable domain is DTGVSQNPRHKITKRGQNVTFRCDPISEHNRLYWYRQTLGQGPEFLTYFQNEAQLEKSRLLSDRFSAERPKGSFSTLEIQRTEQGDSAMYLCASSTWRAGEQYFGPGTRLTVT.